This TCR beta chain was captured by sequencing in a study of cytomegalovirus exposure and HLA in healthy donors. Researchers ran the PCR with 60 Vbeta and 13 Jbeta primers. Generated by immunoSEQ multiplex PCR, the TCRdb table keeps only in-frame clones and is missing some. This table holds some 180,000 clones, around 78% found once. The CDR3 length is 15 residues. CDR1 is MNHNY, CDR2 SVGAGI, per germline (reference sequence). Losses at the gene ends were 4 bases for V and 7 bases for J; bases not matched to a gene: 9. This receptor was obtained from a man between 18 and 35 years old in good health and CMV-seronegative. The genes are TRBV6-6 and TRBJ2-5, with 10 bases fitting TRBD2. The sample taken for sequencing was PBMCs. The chain's CDR3 is CASSSLGLAARTQYF. For the CDR3, the DNA is TGTGCCAGCAGTTCCCTCGGACTAGCGGCACGGACCCAGTACTTC.